This TCR beta chain was sequenced during a study of blood T cell repertoires in COVID-19. Across the whole study: From T cells, B-cell-depleted T cells, or PBMCs came the material, which was cDNA or gDNA.

A note on this clone: Other nucleotide sequences from this sample produce the same CDR3.

The method was immunoSEQ multiplex PCR; TCRdb's version includes in-frame clones alone and lacks a portion of them. The sample lists 100,000 to 150,000 clones, roughly 90% occurring once. Germline V gene lookup returns CDR1 MNHEY and CDR2 SMNVEV (reference sequence). The ends were cut back, 3 bases at V and 4 bases at J, with 6 bases in the middle. This CDR3 is 12 amino acids long. The sequenced material came from peripheral blood. The receptor was isolated from a middle-aged man with acute or convalescent COVID-19. The chain joins TRBV27 to TRBJ2-5, with a possible D match to TRBD2 (5 bases). The DNA for the CDR3 is TGTGCCAGCAGTTTCCGGGGAGAGACCCAGTACTTC. Translation gives CASSFRGETQYF.